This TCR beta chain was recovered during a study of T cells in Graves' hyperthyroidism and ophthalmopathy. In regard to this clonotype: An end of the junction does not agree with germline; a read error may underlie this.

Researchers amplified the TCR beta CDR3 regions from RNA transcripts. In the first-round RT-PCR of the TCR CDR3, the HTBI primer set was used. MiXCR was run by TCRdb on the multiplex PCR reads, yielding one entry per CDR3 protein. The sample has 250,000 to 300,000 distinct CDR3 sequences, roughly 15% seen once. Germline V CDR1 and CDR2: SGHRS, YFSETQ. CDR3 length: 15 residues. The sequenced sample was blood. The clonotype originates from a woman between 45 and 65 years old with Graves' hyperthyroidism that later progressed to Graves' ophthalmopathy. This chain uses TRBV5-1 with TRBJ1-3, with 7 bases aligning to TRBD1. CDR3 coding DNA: TGCGCCAGCAGCCGCGGGGACAGTCGGGGAACCGACTTGAATTTT. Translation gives CASSRGDSRGTDLNF.